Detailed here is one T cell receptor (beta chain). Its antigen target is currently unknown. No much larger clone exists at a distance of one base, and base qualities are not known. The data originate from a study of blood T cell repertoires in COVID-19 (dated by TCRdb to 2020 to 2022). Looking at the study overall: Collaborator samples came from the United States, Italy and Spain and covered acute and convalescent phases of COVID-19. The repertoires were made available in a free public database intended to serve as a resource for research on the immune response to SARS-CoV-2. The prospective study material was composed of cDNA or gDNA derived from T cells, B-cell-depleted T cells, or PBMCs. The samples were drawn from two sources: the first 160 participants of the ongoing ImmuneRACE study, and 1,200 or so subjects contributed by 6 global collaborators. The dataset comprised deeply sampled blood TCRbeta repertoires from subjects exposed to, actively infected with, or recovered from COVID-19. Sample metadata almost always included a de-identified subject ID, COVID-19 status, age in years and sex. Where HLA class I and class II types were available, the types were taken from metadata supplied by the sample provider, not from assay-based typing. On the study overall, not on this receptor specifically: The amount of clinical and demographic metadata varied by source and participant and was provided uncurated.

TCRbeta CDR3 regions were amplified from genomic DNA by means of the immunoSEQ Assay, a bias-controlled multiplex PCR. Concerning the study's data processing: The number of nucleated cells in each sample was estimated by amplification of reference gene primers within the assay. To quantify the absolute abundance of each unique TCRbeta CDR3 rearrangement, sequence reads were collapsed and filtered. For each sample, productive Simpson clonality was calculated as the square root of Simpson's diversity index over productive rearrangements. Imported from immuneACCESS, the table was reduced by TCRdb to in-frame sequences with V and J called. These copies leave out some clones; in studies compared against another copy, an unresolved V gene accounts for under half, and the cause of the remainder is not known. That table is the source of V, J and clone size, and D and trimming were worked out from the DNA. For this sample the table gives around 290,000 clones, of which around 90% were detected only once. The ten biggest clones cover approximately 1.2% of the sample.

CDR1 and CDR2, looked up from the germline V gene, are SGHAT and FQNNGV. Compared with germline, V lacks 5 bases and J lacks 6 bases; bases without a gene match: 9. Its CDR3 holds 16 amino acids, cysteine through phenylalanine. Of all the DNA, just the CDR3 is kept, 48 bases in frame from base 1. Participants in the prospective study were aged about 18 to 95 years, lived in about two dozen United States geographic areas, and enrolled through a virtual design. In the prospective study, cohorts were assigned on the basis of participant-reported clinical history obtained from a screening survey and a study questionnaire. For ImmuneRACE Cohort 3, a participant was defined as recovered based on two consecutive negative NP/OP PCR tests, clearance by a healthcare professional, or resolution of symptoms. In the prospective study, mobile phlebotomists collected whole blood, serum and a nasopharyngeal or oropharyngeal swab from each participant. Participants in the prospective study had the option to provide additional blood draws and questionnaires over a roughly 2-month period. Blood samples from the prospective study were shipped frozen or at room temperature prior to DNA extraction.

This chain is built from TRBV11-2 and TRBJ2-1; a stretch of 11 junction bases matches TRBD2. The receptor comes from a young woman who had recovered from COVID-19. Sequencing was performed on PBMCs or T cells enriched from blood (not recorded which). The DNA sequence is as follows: TGTGCCAGCAGCATAATAGCGGGAGGGCCTGGCAATGAGCAGTTCTTC. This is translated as CASSIIAGGPGNEQFF.